A selection of T cell receptor beta chains follows, all from one sample in a study of T cell repertoires in cytomegalovirus infection. For these receptors, no antigen is known. TCRdb analysed the reads with MiXCR anew, one entry per CDR3 protein. The sample consists of approximately 990,000 distinct CDR3 sequences, around a third of them appearing once. This sample comprised cultured CD8+ T cells from PBMCs, obtained from culture after CMV antigen stimulation. The source is a human donor in good health (CMV status not recorded). Some clones in this sample may be carry-over from other donors' samples. Both conserved end residues are part of each CDR3. D genes are given only for firm matches. Clone size is shown for a subset of rows, as once, few, many or a class of expanded clone.

>TRBJ2-6|TRBV15|-|-
CATSSLVGRGANVLTF
TGTGCCACCAGCAGTCTTGTCGGTCGCGGGGCCAACGTCCTGACTTTC
>TRBJ1-2|TRBV2|-|-
CASSAVEGGYGYTF
TGTGCCAGCAGCGCCGTCGAGGGAGGGTACGGCTACACCTTC
>TRBJ2-5|TRBV5-1|-|-
CASSLAVGSERETQYF
TGCGCCAGCAGCCTGGCCGTAGGTAGCGAGAGAGAGACCCAGTACTTC
>TRBJ2-1|TRBV7-4|TRBD1|-
CASRKPQGAFYNEQFF
TGTGCCAGCAGAAAACCTCAGGGGGCCTTTTACAATGAGCAGTTCTTC
>TRBJ1-5|TRBV27|TRBD1|few
CASITGVENQPQHF
TGTGCCAGCATTACAGGGGTTGAGAATCAGCCCCAGCATTTT
>TRBJ2-1|TRBV20-1|-|-
CSARDELSEEQFF
TGCAGTGCTAGAGATGAACTTTCGGAAGAGCAGTTCTTC
>TRBJ2-1|TRBV6-5|-|-
CASSHDSIDEQFF
TGTGCCAGCAGCCACGACAGTATCGATGAGCAGTTCTTC
>TRBJ2-2|TRBV9|-|few
CASNWGAGELFF
TGTGCCAGCAATTGGGGGGCCGGGGAGCTGTTTTTT
>TRBJ2-5|TRBV6-8|TRBD1|once
CASSYGQGARETQYF
TGTGCCAGCAGTTACGGACAGGGGGCTCGAGAGACCCAGTACTTC
>TRBJ1-1|TRBV6-2/TRBV6-3|TRBD1|-
CASSYWTGARNTEAFF
TGTGCCAGCAGTTACTGGACAGGGGCGCGGAACACTGAAGCTTTCTTT